This T cell receptor beta chain appears in the sequencing data of a study of T-cell memory formation after mild COVID-19 (dated by TCRdb to about 2021). Describing the broader study: TCR sequence clusters from the two donors were largely donor specific. In a couple of donors, T-cell clones that expanded and contracted after mild COVID-19 were followed by sequencing TCRalpha and TCRbeta repertoires longitudinally. The cohort was made up of two young adult volunteers, one female and one male, who were previously healthy. Study-wide findings and limitations: From day 15 to 85, contracting clones showed balanced CD4/CD8 phenotypes, whereas a second wave of clones that expanded from day 15 to 37 leaned towards CD4+. Contracting CD4+ clones turned up mainly in the CM and EM memory subsets, whereas EMRA was where CD8+ clones were enriched. Only a couple of mild cases were covered in the study, and larger cohorts including severe cases with pre-infection samples were considered necessary. Some responding clones were found in pre-infection memory, which suggests that pre-existing cross-reactive memory T cells took part in the SARS-CoV-2 response. The second-wave clones that peaked on day 37 were not confirmed to be SARS-CoV-2 specific.

On this clonotype itself: Which antigen it targets is not known. The input lacks base qualities; no much larger clone sits a single base away.

These reads were obtained on an Illumina NovaSeq 6000. TCRalpha and TCRbeta cDNA libraries were built by 5'RACE with constant-segment primers, adding sample barcodes and unique molecular identifiers. RNA was extracted from every sample with Trizol reagent. Library amplification was performed in two PCR steps, and a second sample barcode and Illumina TruSeq adapters were introduced in the second step. Libraries were sequenced on an Illumina NovaSeq with 2 x 150 bp paired-end reads. Under the source paper's analysis protocol: With migec v1.2.7, reads were demultiplexed and then collapsed into UMI-guided consensus sequences. With mixcr v2.1.11, UMI consensuses were aligned to TRA and TRB V and J templates and assembled into clonotypes. Clonotypes were classified as expanded or contracted when called significant by both edgeR and NoisET, with noise models trained on biological replicates. edgeR calls used a false discovery rate-adjusted p below 0.01 and a log2 fold-change threshold of 1. As an exploratory analysis of dynamics, max-normalized trajectories of the 1000 most abundant clonotypes were examined with PCA combined with hierarchical clustering. Separately sequenced CD4+ and CD8+ repertoires were used to assign a CD4 or CD8 phenotype to each responding clone. TCRdb applied fastp at Q25 and MiXCR to the public reads, then kept only in-frame beta chains. Every CDR3 protein is listed once, alongside the most common genes and DNA of its rows. TCRdb's processing, not the authors' own work, is the source of the V and J calls. A total of 180,000 or so distinct CDR3 sequences appear in this sample, 9.5% to 13% of them only once. The leading ten clones occupy approximately 3.8% of the sample.

The CDR3 runs 13 residues from the cysteine to the phenylalanine. Just CDR3 DNA is preserved here, 39 bases in frame from base 1. Trimming costs V 6 bases and J 4 bases, and their ends lie 12 bases apart. For CDR1 and CDR2, the germline V gene (reference sequence) lists MNHNY and SVGAGI. Ficoll-Paque density gradient centrifugation was used to isolate PBMCs. The TCR sequence derives from a man aged 18 to 30 who had mild COVID-19 (a few samples of this study predate the infection). The sample titles of this study are shuffled in the database, so cell type and time point are left out; the donor was told from shared clones. The sample was PBMCs or a T cell subset sorted from them (not recorded which). The chain uses TRBV6-6 and TRBJ2-5, with no confidently assigned D gene. Here the CDR3 is given as CASRRANRETQYF. The DNA sequence is as follows: TGTGCCAGCAGACGGGCCAACAGAGAGACCCAGTACTTC.